This TCR beta chain was sequenced during a study of blood T cell repertoires in COVID-19. Study details: Italy, Spain and the United States were the sources of the convalescent and acute COVID-19 samples. T cells, B-cell-depleted T cells, or PBMCs supplied cDNA or gDNA.

As processed by the authors: Scientists estimated how many nucleated cells there were by amplifying reference gene primers. Data came from immunoSEQ multiplex PCR; TCRdb stores just in-frame clones and leaves some out. V, J and clone size are those of that table, while D and trimming were read from the DNA. The profile covers 150,000 to 200,000 clones, with just under 90% appearing a single time and about an eighth taken by the ten largest. Trimming removed 3 bases from V and 6 bases from J, with 12 bases in between. Germline V lookup: CDR1 LGHNA, CDR2 YSLEER. The CDR3 is 14 amino acids. The receptor was isolated from an older woman with COVID-19, enrolled during active disease. The chain recombines TRBV4-3 with TRBJ2-1; D is perhaps TRBD2 (5 bases). Sequenced material: peripheral blood. The CDR3 reads CASSHSDEGNEQFF. The DNA of the CDR3 is TGCGCCAGCAGCCATTCGGACGAGGGCAATGAGCAGTTCTTC.